This T cell receptor (beta chain) was observed in a study of cytomegalovirus exposure and HLA in healthy donors. The study, taken as a whole, reports: No immune exposure information besides CMV serostatus was available. In a later analysis, TCR beta V- and J-gene trimming showed a link to a missense DCLRE1C variant.

The CDR3 contains 16 residues. Per the germline V gene, CDR1 is LGHNA and CDR2 is YSLEER. V dropped 2 bases and J dropped 1 base, with 14 bases sitting between them. A note on this clone: What it binds is unknown.

60 Vbeta and 13 Jbeta primers were used in PCR. Measured with immunoSEQ multiplex PCR; TCRdb has only the in-frame clones, and not every one. Of 110,000 to 150,000 clones in the sample, about 80% were seen once. At sampling all donors were nominally healthy, likely with unrecorded immune exposures. The clonotype was recovered from a woman aged 60 to 75 in good health and CMV-seropositive. The rearrangement joins TRBV4-3 to TRBJ1-1; no clear D. Sequenced material: PBMCs. The CDR3 spells CASSQYSSLTNTEAFF. The DNA for the CDR3 is TGCGCCAGCAGCCAATACAGTTCCCTGACGAACACTGAAGCTTTCTTT.